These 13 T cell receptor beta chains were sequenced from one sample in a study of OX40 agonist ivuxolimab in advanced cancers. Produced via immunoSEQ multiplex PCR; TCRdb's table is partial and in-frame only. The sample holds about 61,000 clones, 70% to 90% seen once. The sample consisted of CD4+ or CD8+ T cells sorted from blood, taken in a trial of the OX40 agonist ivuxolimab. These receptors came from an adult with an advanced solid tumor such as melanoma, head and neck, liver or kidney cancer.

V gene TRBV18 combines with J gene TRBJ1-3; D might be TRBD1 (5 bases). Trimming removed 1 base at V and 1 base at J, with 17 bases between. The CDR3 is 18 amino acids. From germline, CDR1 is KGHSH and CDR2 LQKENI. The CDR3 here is CASSPLGPSAGSGNTIYF. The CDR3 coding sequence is TGTGCCAGCTCACCACTGGGACCATCAGCTGGATCTGGAAACACCATATATTTT.

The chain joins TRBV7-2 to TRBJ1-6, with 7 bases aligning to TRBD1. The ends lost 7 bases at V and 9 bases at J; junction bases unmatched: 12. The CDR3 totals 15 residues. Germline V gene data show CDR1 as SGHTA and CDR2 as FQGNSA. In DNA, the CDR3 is TGTGCCAGCACCCGTGACAGGGTCAACCGTTCACCCCTCCACTTT. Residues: CASTRDRVNRSPLHF.

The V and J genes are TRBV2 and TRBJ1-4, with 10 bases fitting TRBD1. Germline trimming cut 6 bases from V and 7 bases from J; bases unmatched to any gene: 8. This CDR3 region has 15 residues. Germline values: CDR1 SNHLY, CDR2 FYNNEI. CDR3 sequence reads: CASRSPGQGPEKLFF. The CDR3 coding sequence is TGTGCCAGCAGAAGCCCGGGACAGGGGCCTGAAAAACTGTTTTTT.

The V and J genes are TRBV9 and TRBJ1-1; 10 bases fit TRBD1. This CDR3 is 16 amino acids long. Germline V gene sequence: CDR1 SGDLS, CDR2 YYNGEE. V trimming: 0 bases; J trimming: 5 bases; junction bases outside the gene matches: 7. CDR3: CASSVGVGTGETEAFF. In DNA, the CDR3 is TGTGCCAGCAGCGTAGGAGTGGGGACAGGGGAAACTGAAGCTTTCTTT.

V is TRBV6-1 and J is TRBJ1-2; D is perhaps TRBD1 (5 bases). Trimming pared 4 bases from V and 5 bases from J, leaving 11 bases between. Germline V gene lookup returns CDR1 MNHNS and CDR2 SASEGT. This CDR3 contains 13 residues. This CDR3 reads CASSGDSFYGYTF. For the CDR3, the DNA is TGTGCCAGCAGTGGCGACAGCTTTTATGGCTACACCTTC.

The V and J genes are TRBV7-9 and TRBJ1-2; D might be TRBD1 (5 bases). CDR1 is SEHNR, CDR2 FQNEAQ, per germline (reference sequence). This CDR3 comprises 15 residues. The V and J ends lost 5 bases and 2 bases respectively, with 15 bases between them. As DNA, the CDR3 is TGTGCCAGCAGCAAATGGGGGGAAGGGAACTATGGCTACACCTTC. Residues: CASSKWGEGNYGYTF.

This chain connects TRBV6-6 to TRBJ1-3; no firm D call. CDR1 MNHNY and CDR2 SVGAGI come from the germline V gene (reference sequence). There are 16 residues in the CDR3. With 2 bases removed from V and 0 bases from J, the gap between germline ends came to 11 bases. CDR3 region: CASSYGSTSSGNTIYF. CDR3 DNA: TGTGCCAGCAGTTACGGGTCCACCAGCTCTGGAAACACCATATATTTT.

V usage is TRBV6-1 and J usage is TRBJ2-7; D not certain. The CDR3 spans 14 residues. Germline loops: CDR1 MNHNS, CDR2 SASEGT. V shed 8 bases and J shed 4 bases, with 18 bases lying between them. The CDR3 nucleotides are TGTGCCAGCGTTGAATGGGGTGGGCTTTACGAGCAGTACTTC. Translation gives CASVEWGGLYEQYF.

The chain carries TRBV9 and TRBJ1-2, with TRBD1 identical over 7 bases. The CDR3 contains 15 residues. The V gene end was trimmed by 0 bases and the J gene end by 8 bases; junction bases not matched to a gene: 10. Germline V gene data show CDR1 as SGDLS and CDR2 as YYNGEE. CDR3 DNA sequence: TGTGCCAGCAGCGTAGGTCAGCCCACGACAGGGGGCTACACCTTC. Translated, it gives CASSVGQPTTGGYTF.

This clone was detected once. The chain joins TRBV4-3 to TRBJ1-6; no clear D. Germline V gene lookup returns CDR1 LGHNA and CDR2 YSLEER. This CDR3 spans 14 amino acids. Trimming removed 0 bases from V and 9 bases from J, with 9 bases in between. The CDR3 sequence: CASSQDGERSPLHF. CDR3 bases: TGCGCCAGCAGCCAAGACGGGGAGCGTTCACCCCTCCACTTT.

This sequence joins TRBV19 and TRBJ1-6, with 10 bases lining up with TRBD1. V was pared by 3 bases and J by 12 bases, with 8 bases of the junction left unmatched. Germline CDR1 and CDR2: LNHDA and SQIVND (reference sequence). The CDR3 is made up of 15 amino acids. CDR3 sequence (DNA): TGTGCCAGTAGTATTTCGGACAGGGGGTTTTTACCCCTCCACTTT. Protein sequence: CASSISDRGFLPLHF.

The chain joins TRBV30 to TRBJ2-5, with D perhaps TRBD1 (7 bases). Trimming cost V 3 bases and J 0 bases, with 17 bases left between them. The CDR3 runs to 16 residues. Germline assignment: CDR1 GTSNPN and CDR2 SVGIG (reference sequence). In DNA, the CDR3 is TGTGCCTGGAGGGAGGGGCCAGGGGGGAACCAAGAGACCCAGTACTTC. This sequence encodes CAWREGPGGNQETQYF.

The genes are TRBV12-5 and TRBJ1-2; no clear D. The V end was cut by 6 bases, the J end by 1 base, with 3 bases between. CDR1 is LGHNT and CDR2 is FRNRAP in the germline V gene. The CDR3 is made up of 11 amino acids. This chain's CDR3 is CASGHNYGYTF. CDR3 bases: TGTGCTAGTGGACATAACTATGGCTACACCTTC.